This T cell receptor beta chain was found in a study of blood T cell repertoires in COVID-19. Background on the study: COVID-19 samples collected from the United States, Italy and Spain covered acute and convalescent phases. T cells, B-cell-depleted T cells, or PBMCs supplied cDNA or gDNA.

Per the authors' pipeline: Estimation of nucleated cell counts was performed using reference gene primer amplification. Sequenced by immunoSEQ multiplex PCR; TCRdb stores in-frame clones only, minus some. The D gene and trimming were derived from the DNA, and the V and J assignments and clone size from that table. The sample lists 100,000 to 130,000 clones; approximately 88% were seen once. CDR3 length: 14 amino acids. Germline CDR1 MNHNS, CDR2 SASEGT. V dropped 4 bases and J dropped 2; count of bases not matched to a gene: 2. This clonotype was obtained from a man aged 50 to 60 with active or convalescent COVID-19. V and J are TRBV6-1 and TRBJ2-7; 10 bases line up with TRBD2. Sequencing used peripheral blood. The CDR3 sequence is CASSVAGGPYEQYF. CDR3 bases: TGTGCCAGCAGTGTAGCGGGAGGACCCTACGAGCAGTACTTC.